The TCR beta chain described here comes from a study of blood T cell repertoires in COVID-19. Study at large: The samples span acute and convalescent COVID-19 from the United States, Italy and Spain.

Authors' methods: Reference gene primer amplification gave nucleated cell count estimates. TCRdb keeps only in-frame clones here, not all; method: immunoSEQ multiplex PCR. V and J calls and clone size are copied from that table; D and trimming were computed from the DNA. The table lists about 260,000 clones, about 87% of them singletons, with 4% in the top ten. Sequences were obtained from peripheral blood. This TCR came from a man aged 55 to 70 who had recovered from COVID-19.

CDR3 amino acids: CASSPGGSGYEQYF. The CDR3 nucleotides are TGTGCCAGCAGCCCGGGGGGGTCGGGTTACGAGCAGTACTTC. V gene TRBV7-2 combines with J gene TRBJ2-7, with 8 bases aligning to TRBD2. CDR3 length equals 14 residues. The germline CDR1 and CDR2 sequences are SGHTA and FQGNSA. V lost 5 bases to trimming and J lost 4 bases; unmatched junction nucleotides: 7.